This T cell receptor beta chain was captured by sequencing in a study of shared clonotypes between healthy human individuals. There are 13 residues in the CDR3. V lost 2 bases and J 10 bases, leaving 12 bases between the germline ends. The V gene's germline CDR1 is MGHRA and CDR2 YSYEKL. Whole-study results and caveats: Having only a few donors restricted how much genetic and exposure-history diversity was captured.

Per the study methods: Without quality scores, immunoSEQ junctional reads could not be filtered like full-length reads. TCRdb keeps only in-frame clones here, not all; method: immunoSEQ multiplex PCR. V, J and clone size are those of that table, while D and trimming were read from the DNA. The sample consists of around 560,000 clones, 95% of them appearing once. About this clone: Its target is not known.

Naive CD8 cells lacked CD45RO, underwent positive selection for CCR7 and left out terminally differentiated effector memory CD45RA+ cells. Donors were Caucasian adults residing in Nashville, Tennessee, USA. Specimen: naive CD8+ T cells sorted from blood. This TCR was recovered from a young woman in good health. This chain connects TRBV4-1 to TRBJ2-1; D might be TRBD1 or TRBD2, each matching 6 bases. The CDR3 DNA sequence: TGCGCCAGCAGCCAACCCAGGGGAGGCGAGCAGTTCTTC. Protein: CASSQPRGGEQFF.